One T cell receptor beta chain is described in this entry. As handled by the study authors: The authors estimated nucleated cell counts from reference gene primer amplification. Assay: immunoSEQ multiplex PCR; the TCRdb copy retains only in-frame clones and omits some. That table furnishes V, J and clone size, whereas the DNA furnished D and trimming. This table holds about 350,000 clones, more than 75% found once. The CDR3 consists of 14 residues. Trimming pared 4 bases from V and 9 bases from J, leaving 17 bases between. Germline V gene sequence: CDR1 SGHRS, CDR2 YFSETQ. The data were obtained in a study of blood T cell repertoires in COVID-19. As for the study in general: Samples of COVID-19 (acute and convalescent) were obtained from the United States, Italy and Spain.

Patients from Seattle were sampled longitudinally, starting during active infection. The rearrangement uses TRBV5-1 and TRBJ2-1; perhaps TRBD2 as D (5 bases). The origin of this receptor is a woman aged 45-59 years with COVID-19, enrolled during active disease. The sequenced sample was peripheral blood. CDR3 coding DNA: TGCGCCAGCAGCCCAAGGTGGGAGAGGATTGAGCAGTTCTTC. It is translated as CASSPRWERIEQFF.